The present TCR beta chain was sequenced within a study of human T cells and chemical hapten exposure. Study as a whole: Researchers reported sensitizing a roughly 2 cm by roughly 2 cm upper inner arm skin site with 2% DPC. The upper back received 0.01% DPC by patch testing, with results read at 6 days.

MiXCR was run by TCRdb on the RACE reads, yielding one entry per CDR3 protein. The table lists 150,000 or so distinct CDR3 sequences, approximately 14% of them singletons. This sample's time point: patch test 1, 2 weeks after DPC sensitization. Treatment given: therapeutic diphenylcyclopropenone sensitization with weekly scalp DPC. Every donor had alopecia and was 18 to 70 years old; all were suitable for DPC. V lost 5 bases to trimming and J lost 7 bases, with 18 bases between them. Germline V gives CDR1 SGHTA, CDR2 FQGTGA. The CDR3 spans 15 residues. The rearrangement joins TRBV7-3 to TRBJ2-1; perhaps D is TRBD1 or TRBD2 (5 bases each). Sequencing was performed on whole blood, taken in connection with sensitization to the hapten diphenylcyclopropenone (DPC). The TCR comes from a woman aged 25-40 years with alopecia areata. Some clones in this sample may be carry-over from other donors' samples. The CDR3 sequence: CASSPGRLGSNEQFF. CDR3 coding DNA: TGTGCCAGCAGCCCGGGACGACTGGGGTCAAATGAGCAGTTCTTC.